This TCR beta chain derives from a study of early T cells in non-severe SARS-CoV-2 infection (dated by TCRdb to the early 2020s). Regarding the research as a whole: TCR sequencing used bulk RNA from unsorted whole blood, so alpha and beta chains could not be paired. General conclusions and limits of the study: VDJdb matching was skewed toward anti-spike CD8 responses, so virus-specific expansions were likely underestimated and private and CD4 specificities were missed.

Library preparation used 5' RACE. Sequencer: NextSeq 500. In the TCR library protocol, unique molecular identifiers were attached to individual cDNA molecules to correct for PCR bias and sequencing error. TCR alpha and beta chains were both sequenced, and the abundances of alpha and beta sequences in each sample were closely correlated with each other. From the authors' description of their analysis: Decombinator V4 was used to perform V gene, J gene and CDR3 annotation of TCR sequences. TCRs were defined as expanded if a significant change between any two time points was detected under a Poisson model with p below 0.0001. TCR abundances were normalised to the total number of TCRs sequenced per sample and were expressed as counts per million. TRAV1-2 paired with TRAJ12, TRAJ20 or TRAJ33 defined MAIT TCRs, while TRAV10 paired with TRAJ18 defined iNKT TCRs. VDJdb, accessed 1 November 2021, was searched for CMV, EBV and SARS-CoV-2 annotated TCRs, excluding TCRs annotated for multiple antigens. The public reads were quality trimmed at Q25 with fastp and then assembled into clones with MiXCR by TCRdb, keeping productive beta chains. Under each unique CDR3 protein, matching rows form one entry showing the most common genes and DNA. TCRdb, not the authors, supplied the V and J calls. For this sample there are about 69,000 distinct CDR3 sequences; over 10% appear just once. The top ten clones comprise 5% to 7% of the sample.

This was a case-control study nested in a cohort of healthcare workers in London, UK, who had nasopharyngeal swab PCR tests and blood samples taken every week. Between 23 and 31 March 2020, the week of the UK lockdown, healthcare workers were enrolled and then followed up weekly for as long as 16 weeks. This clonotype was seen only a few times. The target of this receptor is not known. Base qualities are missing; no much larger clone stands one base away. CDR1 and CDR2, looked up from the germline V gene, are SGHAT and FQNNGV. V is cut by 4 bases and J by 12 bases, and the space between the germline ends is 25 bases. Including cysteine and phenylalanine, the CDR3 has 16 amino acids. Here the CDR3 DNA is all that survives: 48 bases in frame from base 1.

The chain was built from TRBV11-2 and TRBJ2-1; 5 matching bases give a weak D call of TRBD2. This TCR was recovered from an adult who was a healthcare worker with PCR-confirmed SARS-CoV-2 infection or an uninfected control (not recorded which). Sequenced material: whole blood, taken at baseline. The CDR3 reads CASSSRREGFGDGQFF. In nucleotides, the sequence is TGTGCCAGCAGCTCGAGACGTGAGGGTTTTGGCGATGGGCAGTTCTTC.